The 24 T cell receptor beta chains given below trace back to one sample, sequenced in a study of cytomegalovirus exposure and HLA in healthy donors. Use of 60 Vbeta and 13 Jbeta primers characterized the PCR. Clones were read by immunoSEQ multiplex PCR, and TCRdb kept only the in-frame ones, dropping some. This table has 150,000 or so clones, approximately 72% appearing once. Sequencing was done on a sample of PBMCs. The receptors were sampled from a human donor in good health.

Only a few counts were recorded for this clone. The DNA of the CDR3 is TGTGCCAGCAGCCAAGTAGGGGGGACAGGGAATGAAAAACTGTTTTTT. Translated: CASSQVGGTGNEKLFF. This chain uses TRBV4-2 with TRBJ1-4, with 9 bases that match TRBD1. Germline V gene data show CDR1 as LGHNA and CDR2 as YNFKEQ. This CDR3 has 16 residues. V shed 1 base and J 5 bases; nucleotides not matched to a gene: 5.

The rearrangement joins TRBV9 to TRBJ2-7; a weak D match, TRBD2 (5 bases). The CDR3 extends over 13 amino acids. The V gene's germline CDR1 is SGDLS and CDR2 YYNGEE. Trimming pared 0 bases from V and 4 bases from J, leaving 8 bases between. CDR3 coding DNA: TGTGCCAGCAGCGTAGCTACGGGGTACGAGCAGTACTTC. This translates into CASSVATGYEQYF.

This clone has just one count. The J gene is TRBJ1-4, the V gene TRBV11-2; D is unresolved. The CDR3 has 14 residues. The germline CDR1 and CDR2 sequences are SGHAT and FQNNGV. The germline V and J ends were trimmed by 4 bases and 3 bases, with 9 bases remaining between them. The CDR3 reads CASSSSVANEKLFF. The CDR3 nucleotides read TGTGCCAGCAGCTCATCGGTTGCTAATGAAAAACTGTTTTTT.

V usage is TRBV5-1 and J usage is TRBJ2-7; unclear D gene. CDR1 and CDR2 from the germline V gene are SGHRS and YFSETQ. Trimming stripped 3 bases from V and 1 base from J, with 11 bases between. The CDR3 is made up of 14 amino acids. The DNA for the CDR3 is TGCGCCAGCAGCTCCGACACAGTTTCCTACGAGCAGTACTTC. Its protein product is CASSSDTVSYEQYF.

The CDR3 here is CASSALSGLAGVTDTQYF. The CDR3 DNA reads TGTGCCAGCAGTGCCCTCTCAGGACTAGCGGGGGTCACAGATACGCAGTATTTT. V gene TRBV25-1 combines with J gene TRBJ2-3; 13 bases align to TRBD2. This CDR3 is built from 18 residues. The germline gives CDR1 MGHDK, CDR2 SYGVNS. J lost 2 bases, V lost 4 bases, and 9 bases had no gene match.

The chain carries TRBV11-1 and TRBJ1-1, with unresolved D. CDR1 and CDR2 (germline): SGHAT, FQDESV (reference sequence). CDR3 size: 13 residues. Between the trimmed V and J ends, which lost 4 bases and 0 bases, there was a span of 6 bases. CDR3 bases: TGTGCCAGCAGCTCAGACATGAACACTGAAGCTTTCTTT. It encodes CASSSDMNTEAFF.

To note about this clone: Other nucleotide sequences from this sample produce the same CDR3. The chain couples TRBV5-5 to TRBJ1-5; 7 nucleotides match TRBD1. V was clipped by 4 bases and J by 1 base; unmatched bases: 5. Germline CDR1 and CDR2: SGHKS and YYEKEE (reference sequence). The CDR3 is 15 residues long. The CDR3 sequence is CASSAMTGSNQPQHF. DNA of the CDR3: TGTGCCAGCAGCGCGATGACAGGGAGCAATCAGCCCCAGCATTTT. Using reference TRBV5-5 and TRBJ1-5 for the parts outside the CDR3, the full variable domain is DAGVTQSPTHLIKTRGQQVTLRCSPISGHKSVSWYQQVLGQGPQFIFQYYEKEERGRGNFPDRFSARQFPNYSSELNVNALLLGDSALYLCASSAMTGSNQPQHFGDGTRLSIL.

The J gene is TRBJ1-2, the V gene TRBV6-5, with a tentative D call TRBD1 (6 bases). Looked up from germline, CDR1 is MNHEY and CDR2 is SVGAGI. The CDR3 consists of 14 residues. Trimming took 6 bases from V and 0 from J, leaving 11 bases between them. The CDR3 sequence is CASSRQATNYGYTF. In DNA form, the CDR3 reads TGTGCCAGCAGCCGACAGGCCACTAACTATGGCTACACCTTC.

This sequence joins TRBV7-2 and TRBJ1-2, with D perhaps TRBD1 (6 bases). CDR1 is SGHTA, CDR2 FQGNSA, per germline. This CDR3 has 15 amino acids. V lost 5 bases and J 6 bases, leaving 19 bases between the germline ends. CDR3 sequence (DNA): TGTGCCAGCAGCCCAGGGCGGGGGCAGGGCAATGGCTACACCTTC. Its protein product is CASSPGRGQGNGYTF.

The rearrangement uses TRBV19 and TRBJ1-2; TRBD1 is a possible D gene (5 bases). With 1 base removed from V and 8 bases from J, the gap between germline ends came to 11 bases. CDR3 length: 13 residues. Germline-derived CDR1 and CDR2 are LNHDA and SQIVND (reference sequence). CDR3 loop: CASSIGSGDGYTF. The CDR3 DNA reads TGTGCCAGTAGTATAGGGTCGGGGGACGGCTACACCTTC.

The chain employs TRBV6-5 and TRBJ2-2; TRBD2 matches at 9 bases. V was pared by 8 bases and J by 5 bases, with 6 bases of the junction left unmatched. CDR1 and CDR2 from the germline V gene are MNHEY and SVGAGI. CDR3 size: 14 residues. CDR3 nucleotide sequence: TGTGCCAGCTCGCGGGGGGGCGGAACCGGGGAGCTGTTTTTT. Protein sequence: CASSRGGGTGELFF.

The chain employs TRBV25-1 and TRBJ1-4, with TRBD1 as a possible D gene (6 bases). Trimming shortened V by 4 bases and J by 0 bases, and 12 bases separated the two germline ends. The CDR3 contains 16 residues. Germline-derived CDR1 and CDR2 are MGHDK and SYGVNS. The CDR3 region is CASSVGQYATNEKLFF. CDR3 sequence (DNA): TGTGCCAGCAGTGTTGGACAGTACGCAACTAATGAAAAACTGTTTTTT.

The V call is TRBV9, the J call TRBJ1-6, with a possible D match to TRBD1 (5 bases). The V gene lost 3 bases and the J gene lost 7 bases, with 14 bases spanning the gap. The CDR3 totals 15 residues. Germline-derived CDR1 and CDR2 are SGDLS and YYNGEE. CDR3 coding DNA: TGTGCCAGCAGCGCCCGGGGGAGTCCCAATTCACCCCTCCACTTT. Its translation is CASSARGSPNSPLHF.

The CDR3 here is CATSRGPGQYIYGYTF. The CDR3 DNA reads as TGTGCCACCAGCAGAGGTCCAGGACAGTATATCTATGGCTACACCTTC. The chain links TRBV15 to TRBJ1-2; tentative D call: TRBD1 (6 bases). The CDR3 has 16 residues. The germline V and J ends were trimmed by 1 base and 4 bases, with 16 bases remaining between them. CDR1 is LNHNV, CDR2 YYDKDF, per germline (reference sequence).

This chain joins TRBV7-9 and TRBJ1-1, with D possibly being TRBD1 (5 bases). Germline assignment: CDR1 SEHNR and CDR2 FQNEAQ (reference sequence). The CDR3 totals 15 residues. The V and J ends lost 1 base and 5 bases respectively, with 14 bases between them. CDR3 bases: TGTGCCAGCAGCTTAGGGCAATCCGGGGGGACTGAAGCTTTCTTT. The encoded protein is CASSLGQSGGTEAFF.

The chain combines TRBV10-3 with TRBJ2-6; 12 bases align to TRBD1. The V gene end was trimmed by 4 bases and the J gene end by 3 bases; junction bases not matched to a gene: 7. Germline CDR1 is ENHRY and CDR2 is SYGVKD. The CDR3 has 18 residues. The CDR3 DNA sequence: TGTGCCATCAGTGCCCCGGGACAGGGGGCTTATGGGGCCAACGTCCTGACTTTC. Residues: CAISAPGQGAYGANVLTF.

V is TRBV7-9 and J is TRBJ2-7, with TRBD2 matching 7 bases. Germline values: CDR1 SEHNR, CDR2 FQNEAQ (reference sequence). This CDR3 region has 15 residues. With 2 bases clipped from V and 0 bases from J, the junction kept 4 bases outside the gene matches. CDR3 amino acids: CASSLPAGSSYEQYF. The DNA of the CDR3 is TGTGCCAGCAGCTTACCAGCGGGAAGCTCCTACGAGCAGTACTTC.

The chain links TRBV7-9 to TRBJ1-5; the match to TRBD1 covers 9 bases. Germline V gene data show CDR1 as SEHNR and CDR2 as FQNEAQ (reference sequence). The length of the CDR3 is 16 residues. With V trimmed by 2 bases and J by 1 base, 3 bases remained unmatched. CDR3: CASSLQQGASNQPQHF. The CDR3 DNA reads as TGTGCCAGCAGCTTACAACAGGGGGCGAGCAATCAGCCCCAGCATTTT.

This clone was observed a few times. The chain links TRBV15 to TRBJ1-2, with no clear D. CDR3 length equals 14 residues. V lost 0 bases and J lost 8, with 13 bases in between. From germline, CDR1 is LNHNV and CDR2 YYDKDF (reference sequence). The CDR3 here is CATSRDIGQGGYTF. The DNA of the CDR3 is TGTGCCACCAGCAGAGATATTGGGCAAGGCGGCTACACCTTC.

The chain is built from TRBV2 and TRBJ2-6, with D unresolved. Germline CDR1 SNHLY, CDR2 FYNNEI. V was cut by 9 bases and J by 0 bases, with 3 bases left in between. There are 12 residues in the CDR3. CDR3 sequence reads: CARASGANVLTF. The CDR3 DNA follows: TGTGCCAGGGCCTCTGGGGCCAACGTCCTGACTTTC.

This clone was counted a few times. This rearrangement joins TRBV2 to TRBJ1-4, with 10 nucleotides matching TRBD1. This CDR3 is built from 15 residues. V lost 5 bases to trimming and J lost 7 bases; unmatched junction nucleotides: 7. Germline V gene sequence: CDR1 SNHLY, CDR2 FYNNEI. The CDR3 spells CASSRQGAKGEKLFF. CDR3 bases: TGTGCCAGCAGTAGACAGGGGGCGAAGGGTGAAAAACTGTTTTTT.

V is TRBV7-2 and J is TRBJ1-2; weak D call: TRBD1 (5 bases). Germline CDR1 and CDR2: SGHTA and FQGNSA. The CDR3 extends over 15 amino acids. Trimming removed 5 bases from V and 4 bases from J, with 17 bases in between. CDR3 amino acids: CASSQTTVPSYGYTF. The CDR3 region has the DNA TGTGCCAGCAGCCAGACGACAGTCCCCAGCTATGGCTACACCTTC.

The chain links TRBV6-6 to TRBJ2-5, with 10 bases fitting TRBD1. CDR3 size: 16 residues. CDR1 is MNHNY and CDR2 is SVGAGI in the germline V gene (reference sequence). V shed 6 bases, J shed 5 bases, and the junction held 12 bases outside the gene matches. This CDR3 is CASRPETGGAGETQYF. CDR3 DNA: TGTGCCAGCAGACCGGAGACAGGGGGCGCGGGGGAGACCCAGTACTTC.

The CDR3 protein is CASSGGLSLIEQFF. CDR3 bases: TGTGCCAGCAGTGGTGGACTATCCCTCATTGAGCAGTTCTTC. The gene calls are TRBV6-5 and TRBJ2-1, with D perhaps matching TRBD2 (6 bases). The length of the CDR3 is 14 residues. Trimming left V 5 bases short and J 9 bases short, with 17 bases between. Germline V gives CDR1 MNHEY, CDR2 SVGAGI.